The following is a T cell receptor (beta chain) sequence with its context. The data belong to a study of OX40 agonist ivuxolimab in advanced cancers. Study-level information: Among those enrolled, mean age was roughly 55 years (range about 23 to 90) and 75% to 85% were male.

Clones were read by immunoSEQ multiplex PCR, and TCRdb kept only the in-frame ones, dropping some. The table has 55,000 to 90,000 clones, roughly 80% seen once. This receptor was taken from an adult with an advanced solid tumor such as melanoma, head and neck, liver or kidney cancer. The source material was CD4+ or CD8+ T cells sorted from blood, sampled in a trial of the OX40 agonist ivuxolimab.

The CDR3 bases are TGTGCTAGTGGTTTGGGGAACACCATATATTTT. It translates to CASGLGNTIYF. The V gene is TRBV12-5, the J gene TRBJ1-3, with no clear D. CDR3 length equals 11 residues. Trimming cost V 1 base and J 7 bases, with 2 bases left between them. Per germline, CDR1 LGHNT and CDR2 FRNRAP.